This T cell receptor (beta chain) was recorded in a study of T cells in Graves' hyperthyroidism and ophthalmopathy. Study results and caveats: Most thyroid clonotypes with frequency above 0.001 were detected in blood.

Exclusion criteria comprised uncontrolled infection, other autoimmune disease, pregnancy or lactation. Orbital computed tomography and thyroid ultrasound, together with serum TRAb and thyroxine and clinical symptoms, were used for diagnoses. RNA transcripts provided the source from which TCR beta CDR3 regions were amplified. The HTBI primer set served for first-round RT-PCR of the TCR CDR3. From the multiplex PCR reads, TCRdb called clonotypes with MiXCR, one entry per CDR3 protein. This sample carries approximately 700,000 distinct CDR3 sequences, just under 45% of them seen once, and the ten largest clones take approximately 6.8%. Germline values: CDR1 SQVTM, CDR2 ANQGSEA. The length of the CDR3 is 13 residues. Trimming took 0 bases from V and 4 from J, leaving 9 bases between them. This clonotype was recorded at least ten times. Its cognate antigen is unknown.

This TCR came from an adult man with Graves' disease, either hyperthyroidism or ophthalmopathy (not recorded which). The rearrangement joins TRBV29-1 to TRBJ1-2, with no clear D. The sequenced material came from peripheral blood or thyroid tissue (not recorded which). CDR3 in amino acids: CSVEERTSYGYTF. CDR3 sequence (DNA): TGCAGCGTTGAAGAGCGGACCTCCTATGGCTACACCTTC.